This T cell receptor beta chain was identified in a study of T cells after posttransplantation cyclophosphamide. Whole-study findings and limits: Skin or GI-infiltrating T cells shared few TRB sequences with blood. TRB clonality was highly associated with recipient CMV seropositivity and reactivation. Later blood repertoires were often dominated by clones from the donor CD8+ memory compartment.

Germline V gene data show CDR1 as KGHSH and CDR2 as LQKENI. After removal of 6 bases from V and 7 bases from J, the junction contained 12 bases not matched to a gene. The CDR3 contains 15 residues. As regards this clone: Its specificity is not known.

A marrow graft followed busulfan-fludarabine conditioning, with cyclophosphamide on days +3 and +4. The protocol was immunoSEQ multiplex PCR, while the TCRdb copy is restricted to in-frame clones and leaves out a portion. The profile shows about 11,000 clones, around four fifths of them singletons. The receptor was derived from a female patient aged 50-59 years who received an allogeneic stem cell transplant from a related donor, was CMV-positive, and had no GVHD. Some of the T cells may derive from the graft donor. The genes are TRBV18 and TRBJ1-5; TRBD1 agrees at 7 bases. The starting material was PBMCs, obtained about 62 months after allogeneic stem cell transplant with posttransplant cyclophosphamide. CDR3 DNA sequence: TGTGCCAGCTCCCAAGCGGACCAGGGGGACCAGCCCCAGCATTTT. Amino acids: CASSQADQGDQPQHF.